Below, one T cell receptor (beta chain) is given with its context. What it recognizes is unknown. This specimen comes from a study of cytomegalovirus exposure and HLA in healthy donors. Study-level points and caveats: In an earlier analysis, most TCR beta V segments were productive about 87% or about 30% of the time.

It was with 60 Vbeta and 13 Jbeta primers that the PCR ran. Generated by immunoSEQ multiplex PCR, the TCRdb table keeps only in-frame clones and is missing some. The sample holds tens of thousands of clones, around two thirds seen once. CDR1 and CDR2 (germline): SGHRS, YFSETQ. Losses at the gene ends were 4 bases for V and 2 bases for J; bases not matched to a gene: 2. This CDR3 is 14 amino acids long. The sequence was obtained from a man in his forties or fifties in good health and CMV-seropositive. The source material was PBMCs. The V call is TRBV5-1, the J call TRBJ1-4; TRBD1 matches 7 bases. The CDR3 DNA follows: TGCGCCAGCAGCGTAGGGGGCACTAATGAAAAACTGTTTTTT. It translates to CASSVGGTNEKLFF.